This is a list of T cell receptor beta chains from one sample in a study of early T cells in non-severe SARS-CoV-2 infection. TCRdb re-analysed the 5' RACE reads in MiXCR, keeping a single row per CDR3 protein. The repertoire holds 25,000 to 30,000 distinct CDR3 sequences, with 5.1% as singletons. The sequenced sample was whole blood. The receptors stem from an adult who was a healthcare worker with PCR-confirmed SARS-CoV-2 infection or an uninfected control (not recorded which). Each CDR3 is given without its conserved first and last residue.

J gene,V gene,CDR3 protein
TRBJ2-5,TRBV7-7,ASSFLGGGGETQY
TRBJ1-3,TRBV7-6,ASGTGSAGNTIY
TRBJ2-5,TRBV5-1,ASSLGQGKQETQY
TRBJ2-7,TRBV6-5,ASSANPAEYEQY
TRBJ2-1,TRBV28,ATTWQGGYNEQF
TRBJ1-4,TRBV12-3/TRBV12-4,ASSLRASQGTNEKLF
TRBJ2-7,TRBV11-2,ASTLVGGEQY
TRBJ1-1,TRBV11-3,ATRGRQSRSDTEAF
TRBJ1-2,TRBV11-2,ASRGSRANYGYT
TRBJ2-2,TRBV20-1,SALQDTGELF
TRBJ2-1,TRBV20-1,SALRGTNNEQF
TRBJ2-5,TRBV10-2,ASSPLAGGETQY
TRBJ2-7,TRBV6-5,ASSGQDSEGSYEQY
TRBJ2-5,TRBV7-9,ASSFRQGVREETQY
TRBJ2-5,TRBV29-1,SVTGGEETQY
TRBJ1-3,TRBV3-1,ASSHRETAFSPSGNTIY
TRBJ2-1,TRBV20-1,SAREGTISYNEQF
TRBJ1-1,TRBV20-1,SALAVGNTEAF
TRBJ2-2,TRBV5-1,ASSLPQSYGELF
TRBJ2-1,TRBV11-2,ASTLWLDDEQF
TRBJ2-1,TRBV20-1,SVWDPSHDEQF
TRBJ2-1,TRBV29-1,SVGRQGNYNEQF
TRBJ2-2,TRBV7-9,ASSLWGGEDTGELF
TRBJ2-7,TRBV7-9,ASSLRPEGPMTSGSIEQY
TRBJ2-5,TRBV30,AYSGGVETQY
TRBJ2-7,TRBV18,ASSSGSGSLSEQY
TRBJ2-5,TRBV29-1,SAAPGGTQY
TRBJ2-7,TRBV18,ASSPAGVAASYEQY
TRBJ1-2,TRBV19,ASSIGGGLSNGYT
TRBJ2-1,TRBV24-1,ATSDAATPTRNEQF
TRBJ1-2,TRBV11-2,ASSLGSFRDRDDHGYT
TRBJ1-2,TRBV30,AWTTLRGGGDGYT
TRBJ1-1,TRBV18,ASSSLPNIRPGQGTLLNTEAF
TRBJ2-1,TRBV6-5,ASSPAGFNEQF
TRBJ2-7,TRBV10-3,AIRLQTGREQY